The TCR beta chain described here comes from a study of blood T cell repertoires in COVID-19. Study summary: Some COVID-19 samples were acute and others convalescent; all came from the United States, Italy and Spain. Sources were T cells, B-cell-depleted T cells, or PBMCs; the material itself was cDNA or gDNA.

This CDR3 contains 14 residues. Trimming pared 2 bases from V and 0 bases from J, leaving 6 bases between. Germline values: CDR1 LNHNV, CDR2 YYDKDF (reference sequence). In the original analysis: Reference gene primer amplification gave estimated nucleated cell counts. Sequencing was performed with immunoSEQ multiplex PCR; in TCRdb, only in-frame clones are kept and a portion is missing. V, J and clone size are those of that table, while D and trimming were read from the DNA. The profile shows almost 100,000 clones, roughly 86% of them singletons. Sequencing was carried out using peripheral blood. The TCR sequence derives from a man aged 50 or older with acute or convalescent COVID-19. This chain joins TRBV15 and TRBJ2-3; D remains unclear. This CDR3 is CATSRPGSTDTQYF. CDR3 nucleotides: TGTGCCACCAGCAGACCAGGCAGCACAGATACGCAGTATTTT. The whole variable domain, filled in from reference TRBV15 and TRBJ2-3, reads DAMVIQNPRYQVTQFGKPVTLSCSQTLNHNVMYWYQQKSSQAPKLLFHYYDKDFNNEADTPDNFQSRRPNTSFCFLDIRSPGLGDTAMYLCATSRPGSTDTQYFGPGTRLTVL.